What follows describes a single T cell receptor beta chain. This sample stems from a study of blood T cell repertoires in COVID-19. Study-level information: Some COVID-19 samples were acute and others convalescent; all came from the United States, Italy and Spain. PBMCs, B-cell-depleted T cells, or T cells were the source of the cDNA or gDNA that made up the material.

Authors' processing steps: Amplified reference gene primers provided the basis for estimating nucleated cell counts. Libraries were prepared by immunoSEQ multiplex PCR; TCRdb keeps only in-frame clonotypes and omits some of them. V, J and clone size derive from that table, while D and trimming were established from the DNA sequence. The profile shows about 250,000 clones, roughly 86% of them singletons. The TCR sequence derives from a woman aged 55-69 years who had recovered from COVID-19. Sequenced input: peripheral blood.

CDR3 nucleotides: TGTGCCAGCAGCGCCTTACCCGGGGGGGGCATAAACACCGGGGAGCTGTTTTTT. Its translation: CASSALPGGGINTGELFF. The chain has TRBV9 and TRBJ2-2, with 8 bases fitting TRBD2. The V gene end was trimmed by 3 bases and the J gene end by 2 bases; junction bases not matched to a gene: 12. Germline loops: CDR1 SGDLS, CDR2 YYNGEE. CDR3 length equals 18 residues.